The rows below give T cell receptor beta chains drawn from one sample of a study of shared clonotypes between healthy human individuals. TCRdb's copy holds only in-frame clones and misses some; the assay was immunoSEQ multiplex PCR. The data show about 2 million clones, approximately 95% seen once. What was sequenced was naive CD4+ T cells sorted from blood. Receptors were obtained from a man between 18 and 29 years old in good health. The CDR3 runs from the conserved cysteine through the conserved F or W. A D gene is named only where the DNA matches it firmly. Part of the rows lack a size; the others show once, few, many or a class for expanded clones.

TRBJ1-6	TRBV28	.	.	TGTGCCAGCAGGAATAGGCGGACAGATAATTCACCCCTCCACTTT	CASRNRRTDNSPLHF
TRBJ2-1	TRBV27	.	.	TGTGCCAGCACCAGCTCCTACAATGAGCAGTTCTTC	CASTSSYNEQFF
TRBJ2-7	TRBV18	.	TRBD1	TGTGCCAGCTCACCACCGGCAGGGGGCGCATACGAGCAGTACTTC	CASSPPAGGAYEQYF
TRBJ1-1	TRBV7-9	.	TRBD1	TGTGCCAGCAGCTCCCTGGGACAGGAGAACACTGAAGCTTTCTTT	CASSSLGQENTEAFF
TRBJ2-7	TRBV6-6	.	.	TGTGCCAGCAGTTCTCTTTACGAGCAGTACTTC	CASSSLYEQYF
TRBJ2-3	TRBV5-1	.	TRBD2	TGCGCCAGCAGCTCGTCCCCGACTAGCGGGGGGGCGCGTGATACGCAGTATTTT	CASSSSPTSGGARDTQYF
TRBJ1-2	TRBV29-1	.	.	TGCAGCGTTGGGGAGCGGGGACCAGGGAACTATGGCTACACCTTC	CSVGERGPGNYGYTF
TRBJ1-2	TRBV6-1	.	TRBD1	TGTGCCAGCAGTGAACTCACAGGGGGCAGTGGCTACACCTTC	CASSELTGGSGYTF
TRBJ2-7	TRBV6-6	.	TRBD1	TGTGCCAGCAGTCCCGGGACAGGGCCCGAGCAGTACTTC	CASSPGTGPEQYF
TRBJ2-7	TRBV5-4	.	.	TGTGCCAGCAGCCGCCCGGGGTTTGAGCAGTACTTC	CASSRPGFEQYF
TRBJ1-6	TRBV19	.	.	TGTGCCAGTAGTCTGGGGACCCAGTGGAATTCACCCCTCCACTTT	CASSLGTQWNSPLHF
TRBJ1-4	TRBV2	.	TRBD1	TGTGCCAGCAGCGAACAGGGGGCCGGTGAAAAACTGTTTTTT	CASSEQGAGEKLFF
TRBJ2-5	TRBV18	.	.	TGTGCCAGCTCACCGATTCAGGTTGGAGAGACCCAGTACTTC	CASSPIQVGETQYF
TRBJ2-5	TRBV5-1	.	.	TGCGCCAGCAGCTTGGGGGGCGGTGGAGAGACCCAGTACTTC	CASSLGGGGETQYF
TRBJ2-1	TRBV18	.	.	TGTGCCAGCTCACGCGACAGGTCTTACAATGAGCAGTTCTTC	CASSRDRSYNEQFF
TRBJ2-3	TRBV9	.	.	TGTGCCAGCAGCCTCAACACAGATACGCAGTATTTT	CASSLNTDTQYF
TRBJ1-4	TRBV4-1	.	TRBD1	TGCGCCAGCAGCCGACCTATGGGACAGAGTAATGAAAAACTGTTTTTT	CASSRPMGQSNEKLFF
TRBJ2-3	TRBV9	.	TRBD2	TGTGCCAGCAGCGTAGCTTCAGCGGGGACCACAGATACGCAGTATTTT	CASSVASAGTTDTQYF
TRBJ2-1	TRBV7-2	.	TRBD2	TGTGCCAGCAGCTTAGGCGGGAGCAGGAATGAGCAGTTCTTC	CASSLGGSRNEQFF
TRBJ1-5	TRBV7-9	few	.	TGTGCCAGCAGCTTAGTGGCAGGGGCTAGCAATCAGCCCCAGCATTTT	CASSLVAGASNQPQHF
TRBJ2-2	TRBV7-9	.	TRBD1	TGTGCCAGCATAAAAAACAGGGGGCAGGCCGGGGAGCTGTTTTTT	CASIKNRGQAGELFF
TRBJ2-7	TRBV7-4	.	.	TGTGCCAGCAGCTTATCACAGGGCGTAAATGAGCAGTACTTC	CASSLSQGVNEQYF
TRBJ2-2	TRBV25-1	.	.	TGTGCCAGCGGAGCCCCACGCGGCGGGGAGCTGTTTTTT	CASGAPRGGELFF
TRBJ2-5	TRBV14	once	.	TGTGCCAGCAGCGATGGGCAGACCCAGTACTTC	CASSDGQTQYF
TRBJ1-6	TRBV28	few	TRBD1	TGTGCCAGCAGTCCACCGACAGGGGTGGCTTCACCCCTCCACTTT	CASSPPTGVASPLHF
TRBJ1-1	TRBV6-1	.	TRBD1	TGTGCCAGCAGGGTGACAGGGTTCAACACTGAAGCTTTCTTT	CASRVTGFNTEAFF
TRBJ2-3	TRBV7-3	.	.	TGTGCCAGCAGCCCAACGGCCAGCCCCCTGGATACGCAGTATTTT	CASSPTASPLDTQYF
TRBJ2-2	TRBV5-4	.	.	TGTGCCAGCAGCTTGTTCCGGGACACCGGGGAGCTGTTTTTT	CASSLFRDTGELFF
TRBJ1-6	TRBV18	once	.	TGTGCCAGCTCACCAAGGGAGTCTGGTAATTCACCCCTCCACTTT	CASSPRESGNSPLHF
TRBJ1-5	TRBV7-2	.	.	TGTGCCAGCAGCCAGGGACGGAACAATCAGCCCCAGCATTTT	CASSQGRNNQPQHF
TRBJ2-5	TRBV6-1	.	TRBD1	TGTGCCAGCAGGGGACAGGGTTTGGAGACCCAGTACTTC	CASRGQGLETQYF
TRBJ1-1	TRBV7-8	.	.	TGTGCCAGCAGATATCGGGGCTCCACTGAAGCTTTCTTT	CASRYRGSTEAFF
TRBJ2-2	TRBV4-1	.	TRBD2	TGCGCCAGCAGCCAAGAGCTAGCGGGGGGCCCATATCCCGGGGAGCTGTTTTTT	CASSQELAGGPYPGELFF
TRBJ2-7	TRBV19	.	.	TGTGCCAGTAGCGAACAGGCTTCCACCTACGAGCAGTACTTC	CASSEQASTYEQYF
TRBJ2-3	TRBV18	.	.	TGTGCCAGCTCACCGTACGACAGGCAACTCACAGATACGCAGTATTTT	CASSPYDRQLTDTQYF
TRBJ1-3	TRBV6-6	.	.	TGTGCCAGCAGTTCAGGGCTTCCTGGAAACACCATATATTTT	CASSSGLPGNTIYF
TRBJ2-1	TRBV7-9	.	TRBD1	TGTGCCAGCAGCCCCCGACAGACAGGGAATGAGCAGTTCTTC	CASSPRQTGNEQFF
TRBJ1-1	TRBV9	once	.	TGTGCCAGCAGCGTAGTGGGGACGGACACTGAAGCTTTCTTT	CASSVVGTDTEAFF
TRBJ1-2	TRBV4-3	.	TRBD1	TGCGCCAGCAGCCCTACCCGCCGGACAGGGGAAGGCTATGGCTACACCTTC	CASSPTRRTGEGYGYTF
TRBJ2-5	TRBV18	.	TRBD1	TGTGCCAGCTCACCTGGGACAGGGGGAGAAGAGACCCAGTACTTC	CASSPGTGGEETQYF
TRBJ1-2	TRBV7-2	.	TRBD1	TGTGCCAGCAGCTTAGTCTGGACAGGTGATGAAGGCTACACCTTC	CASSLVWTGDEGYTF
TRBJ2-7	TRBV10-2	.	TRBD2	TGCGCCAGCAGTGAGTCAAGCGGGAGGGCCTGGCAGTACTTC	CASSESSGRAWQYF
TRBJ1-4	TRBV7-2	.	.	TGTGCCAGCAGCTTAGCCGGGACCGGGAGTGAAAAACTGTTTTTT	CASSLAGTGSEKLFF
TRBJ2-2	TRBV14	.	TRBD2	TGTGCCAGCAGCCAACACTCACTAGCGGGATCCGTGGAGCTGTTTTTT	CASSQHSLAGSVELFF
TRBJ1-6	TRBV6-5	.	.	TGTGCCAGCAGGGGGACGGCGAACAATTCACCCCTCCACTTT	CASRGTANNSPLHF
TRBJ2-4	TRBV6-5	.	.	TGTGCCAGCAGCCCATACGGGACAGCCAAAAACATTCAGTACTTC	CASSPYGTAKNIQYF
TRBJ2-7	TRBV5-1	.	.	TGCGCCAGCAGCTTGGGGGTTACTTTTGACGAGCAGTACTTC	CASSLGVTFDEQYF
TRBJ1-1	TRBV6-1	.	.	TGTGCCAGCAGTGCCATTCTGGACCGAGAAGCTTTCTTT	CASSAILDREAFF
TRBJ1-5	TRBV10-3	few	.	TGTGCCATCAGTGTCCGGGGGGAACAGCCCCAGCATTTT	CAISVRGEQPQHF